A selection of T cell receptor beta chains follows, all from one sample in a study of regulatory T cells in long-lasting Graves disease. From the multiplex PCR reads, TCRdb called clonotypes with MiXCR, one entry per CDR3 protein. This table holds about 440,000 distinct CDR3 sequences, about a sixth found once. These data also formed part of another study, on T cells in Graves' hyperthyroidism and ophthalmopathy.

Sequences were derived from peripheral blood mononuclear cells (PBMCs), sampled at new diagnosis, from a patient treated with antithyroid drugs. The receptor set was obtained from a woman aged 18-29 years with Graves disease. CDR3s include the opening cysteine and the closing phenylalanine or tryptophan. A D gene is named only where the DNA matches it firmly. Clone size appears in some rows only: once, few, many, or a class for an expanded clone.

v_call,j_call,clone_size,d_call,cdr3_aa,cdr3_nt
TRBV6-1,TRBJ2-5,many,-,CASSPRQDGWWGETQYF,TGTGCCAGCAGTCCCCGACAGGACGGTTGGTGGGGAGAGACCCAGTACTTC
TRBV5-6,TRBJ1-1,few,-,CASSLTGLQYTEAFF,TGTGCCAGCAGCCTAACAGGGCTACAATACACTGAAGCTTTCTTT
TRBV7-9,TRBJ2-1,many,-,CASSLRESPLNNEQFF,TGTGCCAGCAGCTTAAGGGAGAGTCCACTCAACAATGAGCAGTTCTTC
TRBV20-1,TRBJ1-2,-,-,CSASSNLNYGYTF,TGCAGTGCTAGTTCAAACTTAAACTATGGCTACACCTTC
TRBV7-2,TRBJ2-3,many,-,CASSSRLTTDTQYF,TGTGCCAGCAGCTCGAGACTAACCACAGATACGCAGTATTTT
TRBV4-3,TRBJ2-7,-,TRBD2,CASSLGLAGVIEQYF,TGCGCCAGCAGCCTGGGACTAGCGGGAGTCATCGAGCAGTACTTC
TRBV5-1,TRBJ2-2,-,-,CASSLGSGRRGELFF,TGCGCCAGCAGCTTGGGTTCGGGGAGACGCGGGGAGCTGTTTTTT
TRBV3-1,TRBJ1-2,many,-,CASSQSVGHGYTF,TGTGCCAGCAGCCAAAGTGTAGGTCATGGCTACACCTTC
TRBV7-8,TRBJ2-5,many,-,CASSTHQETQYF,TGTGCCAGCAGCACACACCAAGAGACCCAGTACTTC
TRBV6-1,TRBJ2-2,-,TRBD2,CASSLGLAGATGELFF,TGTGCCAGCAGTCTAGGACTAGCGGGAGCCACCGGGGAGCTGTTTTTT
TRBV6-1,TRBJ2-5,-,-,CASSRRPNRVETQYF,TGTGCCAGCAGCCGACGGCCCAACAGAGTGGAGACCCAGTACTTC
TRBV5-1,TRBJ2-1,many,-,CASSQTTHEQFF,TGCGCCAGCAGCCAAACCACGCATGAGCAGTTCTTC
TRBV11-2,TRBJ2-5,many,-,CASSLDRPSIQETQYF,TGTGCCAGCAGCTTAGACAGGCCGTCGATCCAAGAGACCCAGTACTTC
TRBV28,TRBJ2-1,-,-,CASRSGGLNEQFF,TGTGCCAGCAGGTCAGGGGGACTCAATGAGCAGTTCTTC
TRBV7-6,TRBJ1-1,many,-,CASSDVGGGWTEAFF,TGTGCCAGCAGCGACGTGGGGGGAGGATGGACTGAAGCTTTCTTT
TRBV5-8,TRBJ2-7,-,-,CASSEIGGIYEQYF,TGTGCCAGCAGCGAGATCGGGGGAATCTACGAGCAGTACTTC
TRBV5-5,TRBJ2-7,-,TRBD2,CASSLSGTSGSYEQYF,TGTGCCAGCAGCTTATCTGGAACTAGCGGGAGCTACGAGCAGTACTTC
TRBV5-6,TRBJ1-2,many,TRBD1,CASSFQQGTYGYTF,TGTGCCAGCAGCTTTCAACAGGGGACCTATGGCTACACCTTC
TRBV6-2/TRBV6-3,TRBJ2-1,many,-,CASSEPNRDRNEQFF,TGTGCCAGCAGTGAACCTAACCGAGACAGGAATGAGCAGTTCTTC
TRBV29-1,TRBJ1-1,many,TRBD1,CSVGYPGGHHTEAFF,TGCAGCGTTGGGTACCCAGGGGGCCATCACACTGAAGCTTTCTTT
TRBV19,TRBJ2-1,few,-,CASSIVLGFPSYNEQFF,TGTGCCAGTAGTATTGTCCTGGGCTTCCCCTCCTACAATGAGCAGTTCTTC
TRBV7-8,TRBJ2-7,few,-,CASSSRTIYEQYF,TGTGCCAGCAGCTCCCGGACTATCTACGAGCAGTACTTC
TRBV6-6,TRBJ2-3,-,TRBD2,CASSYSRGLAVSSTDTQYF,TGTGCCAGCAGTTACTCGAGGGGACTAGCGGTATCTAGCACAGATACGCAGTATTTT
TRBV12-3/TRBV12-4,TRBJ2-7,many,-,CASSLHGVEQYF,TGTGCCAGCAGTTTACATGGCGTCGAGCAGTACTTC
TRBV18,TRBJ2-5,-,TRBD1,CASSRTGVGQETQYF,TGTGCCAGCTCACGGACAGGGGTTGGGCAAGAGACCCAGTACTTC
TRBV28,TRBJ1-6,-,-,CASSLTRNSPLHF,TGTGCCAGCAGTTTAACGCGGAATTCACCCCTCCACTTT
TRBV29-1,TRBJ2-7,-,-,CSVKASYEQYF,TGCAGCGTTAAAGCAAGTTACGAGCAGTACTTC
TRBV20-1,TRBJ2-7,-,-,CSARPGGAYEQYF,TGCAGTGCCAGACCCGGAGGGGCCTACGAGCAGTACTTC
TRBV27,TRBJ2-1,many,-,CASSPPGLPYNEQFF,TGTGCCAGCTCACCACCAGGATTGCCCTACAATGAGCAGTTCTTC
TRBV3-1,TRBJ2-1,many,TRBD1,CASSQASGTGSQWEQFF,TGTGCCAGCAGCCAAGCCTCCGGGACAGGATCGCAATGGGAGCAGTTCTTC
TRBV7-9,TRBJ1-1,many,-,CASGKGLTNTEAFF,TGTGCCAGCGGCAAAGGACTTACGAACACTGAAGCTTTCTTT